This T cell receptor (beta chain) was retrieved from a study of Ad26.COV2.S vaccination and SARS-CoV-2 variants. Trimming removed 6 bases from V and 5 bases from J; junction bases left unmatched: 3. From germline, CDR1 is MDHEN and CDR2 SYDVKM. The CDR3 is 13 amino acids. Assay used: immunoSEQ multiplex PCR; TCRdb lists only in-frame clones, some missing. The table shows roughly 300,000 clones, with approximately 86% occurring only once. As for treatment: roughly 19 received Ad26.COV2.S at low or high dose, single or two shots; 5 received placebo; per-sample allocation not given. The study sampled participants on day 63 after the first vaccine or placebo injection.

Sequenced here: peripheral blood, sampled in a trial of Ad26.COV2.S vaccine versus placebo. This receptor was identified in a person aged 18-65 years who received the Ad26.COV2.S COVID-19 vaccine or a placebo. This chain uses TRBV28 with TRBJ2-3; 9 bases are a match to TRBD2. The CDR3 nucleotides are TGTGCCAGCAGGCGGGAGGGCCGAGATACGCAGTATTTT. Amino acid sequence: CASRREGRDTQYF.